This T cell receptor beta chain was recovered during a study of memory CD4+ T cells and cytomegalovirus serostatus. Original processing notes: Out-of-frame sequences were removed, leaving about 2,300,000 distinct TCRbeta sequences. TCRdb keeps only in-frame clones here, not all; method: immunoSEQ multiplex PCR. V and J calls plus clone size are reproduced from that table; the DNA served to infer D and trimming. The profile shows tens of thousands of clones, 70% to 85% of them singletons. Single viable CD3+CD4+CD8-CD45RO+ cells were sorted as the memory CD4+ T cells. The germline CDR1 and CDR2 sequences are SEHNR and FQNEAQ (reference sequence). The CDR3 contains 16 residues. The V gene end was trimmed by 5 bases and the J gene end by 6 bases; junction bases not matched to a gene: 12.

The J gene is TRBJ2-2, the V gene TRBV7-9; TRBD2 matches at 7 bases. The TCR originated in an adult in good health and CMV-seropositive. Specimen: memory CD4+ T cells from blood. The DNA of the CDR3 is TGTGCCAGCAGCCCCGAACTAGCGATTATCTCCGGGGAGCTGTTTTTT. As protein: CASSPELAIISGELFF.